This paragraph reports one TCR beta chain. The antigen is not known. TCRdb's copy holds only in-frame clones and misses some; the assay was immunoSEQ multiplex PCR. The sample records 110,000 or so clones, 85% to 95% being singletons. This sample was taken from a study of brain T cells in children with intractable seizures. Overall study findings and caveats: Absence of clones before surgery may stem from lower sequencing depth. Patients' HCMV serostatus was unknown; virus specificity rests on CDR3 similarity alone.

V was pared by 5 bases and J by 6 bases, with 20 bases between. The CDR3 has 15 residues. The germline V gene encodes CDR1 LNHNV and CDR2 YYDKDF (reference sequence). The sequenced cases were selected for having the highest brain T cell transcript signatures. Before surgery, patients took at least one anti-epileptic drug. This rearrangement joins TRBV15 to TRBJ2-7, with a weak D call TRBD1 (6 bases). This receptor was taken from a boy in the first two years of life with hemimegalencephaly and intractable seizures. The sample in question was peripheral blood, obtained at surgery. CDR3 in DNA: TGTGCCACCAGCTTGAGGGGACAAGGGATCCGCGAGCAGTACTTC. This translates into CATSLRGQGIREQYF.